These 5 T cell receptor beta chains were all obtained from the same sample, sequenced in a study of Graves' ophthalmopathy and Graves' hyperthyroidism. TCR beta CDR3 regions were amplified from RNA transcripts. The first round was an RT-PCR with HTBI primers, and the second round was a multiplex PCR. TCRdb fed the multiplex PCR reads into MiXCR, producing one record per CDR3 protein. Among 300,000 to 500,000 distinct CDR3 sequences listed, 15% were seen once. Sample: peripheral blood. The receptors originated from a woman between 18 and 29 years old with stable Graves' hyperthyroidism.

In its sample, this clonotype was seen many times. The chain employs TRBV29-1 and TRBJ1-1; D may be TRBD1 (6 bases). This CDR3 has 12 residues. Germline CDR1 SQVTM, CDR2 ANQGSEA. V lost 6 bases, J lost 6 bases, and 14 bases lay in between. As DNA, the CDR3 is TGCAGCGTCGTTCACAGGGTTCCTGAAGCTTTCTTT. The encoded protein is CSVVHRVPEAFF.

The V gene is TRBV28, the J gene TRBJ2-5, with 7 bases that match TRBD2. Germline-derived CDR1 and CDR2 are MDHEN and SYDVKM. The CDR3 spans 15 residues. V dropped 6 bases and J dropped 2; count of bases not matched to a gene: 9. DNA for the CDR3: TGTGCCAGCAGCTTCGCCGGGGGAGGGCAAGAGACCCAGTACTTC. Translated, it gives CASSFAGGGQETQYF. Full variable domain (missing parts from reference TRBV28 and TRBJ2-5): DVKVTQSSRYLVKRTGEKVFLECVQDMDHENMFWYRQDPGLGLRLIYFSYDVKMKEKGDIPEGYSVSREKKERFSLILESASTNQTSMYLCASSFAGGGQETQYFGPGTRLLVL.

This chain joins TRBV13 and TRBJ1-1; TRBD1 is a possible D gene (5 bases). This CDR3 is 15 amino acids long. Deletions cut 2 bases from V and 9 bases from J, with 19 bases between. In germline, CDR1 is PRHDT, CDR2 FYEKMQ (reference sequence). CDR3 sequence (DNA): TGTGCCAGCAGCTTAAAAAATCCGGGACCCACAAAAGCTTTCTTT. Protein product: CASSLKNPGPTKAFF.

This clonotype was recorded a few times. This rearrangement joins TRBV4-2 to TRBJ2-5; 8 positions match TRBD2. The CDR3 runs to 16 residues. Losses at the gene ends were 1 base for V and 0 bases for J; bases not matched to a gene: 4. Germline V CDR1 and CDR2: LGHNA, YNFKEQ. The CDR3 coding sequence is TGTGCCAGCAGCCAAGTAGGGCGGGGGGACCAAGAGACCCAGTACTTC. Amino acids: CASSQVGRGDQETQYF.

The V and J genes are TRBV20-1 and TRBJ1-5, with D hard to call. Trimming removed 5 bases at V and 5 bases at J, with 16 bases between. The CDR3 sequence is 14 residues long. Germline CDR1 and CDR2: DFQATT and SNEGSKA (reference sequence). CDR3 in amino acids: CSAPGFSADQPQHF. DNA of the CDR3: TGCAGTGCTCCAGGTTTTTCAGCCGATCAGCCCCAGCATTTT.